This T cell receptor (beta chain) comes out of a study of cytotoxic CD8 clonotypes in ibrutinib-treated CLL. Notes on the study in general: Private clonotypes, not public ones, expanded at ibrutinib response. Sustained-remission patients were sampled at different times than progressing patients were.

Regarding this clone: Its antigen is unknown.

The V gene's germline CDR1 is SEHNR and CDR2 FQNEAQ (reference sequence). V lost 5 bases and J 8 bases, leaving 26 bases between the germline ends. This CDR3 has 17 amino acids. Profiling relied on immunoSEQ multiplex PCR, and the TCRdb table lists in-frame clones only, not all of them. Counted here are roughly 130,000 clones, approximately 90% occurring once; the ten biggest clones make up approximately 11%. The sequences come from PBMCs, collected after 12 months of ibrutinib treatment. The sequence was collected from a human donor with chronic lymphocytic leukemia. V gene TRBV7-9 combines with J gene TRBJ2-3; D assignment may be TRBD1 or TRBD2 (6 bases each). The CDR3 DNA follows: TGTGCCAGCAGCCGGGACGGATTAGAGGGGGGAAGCGGTACGCAGTATTTT. It translates to CASSRDGLEGGSGTQYF.